One sample yielded the 22 T cell receptor beta chains listed below, sequenced in a study of T cell responses to AZD1222 COVID-19 vaccine. Using immunoSEQ multiplex PCR, the repertoire was profiled, and TCRdb retains in-frame clones only, with some absent. The table has 130,000 or so clones, approximately 90% seen once. The material sequenced was peripheral blood, taken on day 0 of AZD1222 vaccination. The receptors originated from an adult in good health.

The chain employs TRBV24-1 and TRBJ1-2; 7 nucleotides match TRBD1. The CDR3 spans 14 residues. In germline, CDR1 is KGHDR, CDR2 SFDVKD. With 3 bases clipped from V and 2 bases from J, the junction kept 2 bases outside the gene matches. CDR3 in DNA: TGTGCCACCAGTGATGAGGGACAGAACTATGGCTACACCTTC. Residues: CATSDEGQNYGYTF.

V gene TRBV28 combines with J gene TRBJ1-1; D remains unclear. Germline-derived CDR1 and CDR2 are MDHEN and SYDVKM. The V end lost 6 bases, the J end lost 1 base, and 12 bases lay between the germline ends. CDR3 length: 14 amino acids. CDR3: CASSPNHGNTEAFF. The DNA for the CDR3 is TGTGCCAGCAGCCCCAATCACGGGAACACTGAAGCTTTCTTT.

The rearrangement uses TRBV19 and TRBJ1-6, with a tentative D call TRBD1 (5 bases). The CDR3 runs to 16 residues. CDR1 and CDR2 from the germline V gene are LNHDA and SQIVND (reference sequence). V was trimmed by 5 bases and J by 0 bases, leaving 11 bases between them. This chain's CDR3 is CASSDSPSSYNSPLHF. The DNA for the CDR3 is TGTGCCAGTAGTGACAGTCCGAGCTCCTATAATTCACCCCTCCACTTT.

The chain links TRBV21-1 to TRBJ2-5; the table's D call of TRBD2 was not tested on the DNA. TRBV21-1 is a pseudogene locus. The CDR3 sequence is 15 residues long. The CDR3 DNA sequence: TGTGCCAGCAGCAAATCGGGAAGGGACCAAGAGACCCAGTACTTC. Amino acids: CASSKSGRDQETQYF.

V and J are TRBV2 and TRBJ2-2, with 7 bases matching TRBD2. V trimming: 6 bases; J trimming: 2 bases; junction bases outside the gene matches: 6. CDR3 length equals 15 residues. Per the germline V gene, CDR1 is SNHLY and CDR2 is FYNNEI. The CDR3 sequence: CASSLGGVNTGELFF. The CDR3 region has the DNA TGTGCCAGCAGCTTGGGGGGGGTTAACACCGGGGAGCTGTTTTTT.

This chain links TRBV20-1 with TRBJ1-2, with D hard to call. Germline V gene sequence: CDR1 DFQATT, CDR2 SNEGSKA (reference sequence). The CDR3 covers 16 residues. V dropped 3 bases and J dropped 8 bases, with 25 bases sitting between them. Written as DNA, the CDR3 is TGCAGTGCTAGTGTTCCTAAACGGGCCTCCTCTAGGGGCTACACCTTC. It specifies CSASVPKRASSRGYTF.

This clone occurred a few times. J is TRBJ2-6 and V is TRBV3-1 (or the pseudogene TRBV3-2), with TRBD1 identical over 9 bases. The CDR3 contains 21 residues. CDR1 is LGHDT and CDR2 is YNNKEL in the germline V gene (reference sequence). The junction had 20 bases not matched to a gene; V was cut back by 1 base and J by 7 bases. The CDR3: CASSQVAWGTGCPIGANVLTF. The CDR3 DNA is TGTGCCAGCAGCCAAGTAGCTTGGGGGACAGGGTGCCCTATTGGAGCCAACGTCCTGACTTTC.

The gene calls are TRBV6-6 and TRBJ2-1, with D possibly TRBD1 on 7 matching bases. This CDR3 region has 15 residues. The V end was cut by 5 bases, the J end by 5 bases, with 16 bases between. CDR1 and CDR2 (germline): MNHNY, SVGAGI (reference sequence). In DNA, the CDR3 is TGTGCCAGCAGTCGATCAGGGGGGCCGAACAATGAGCAGTTCTTC. It is translated as CASSRSGGPNNEQFF.

The gene calls are TRBV27 and TRBJ2-7, with 7 bases aligning to TRBD2. The germline gives CDR1 MNHEY, CDR2 SMNVEV (reference sequence). CDR3 length: 14 residues. The trim removed 5 bases at V and 2 bases at J, leaving 6 bases unmatched. CDR3 region: CASSHEGTTYEQYF. DNA of the CDR3: TGTGCCAGCAGTCACGAGGGGACTACCTACGAGCAGTACTTC.

The J gene is TRBJ2-1, the V gene TRBV12-5; the D gene is possibly TRBD1 (6 bases). Trimming cost V 0 bases and J 2 bases, with 14 bases left between them. This CDR3 region has 17 residues. Germline V gene sequence: CDR1 LGHNT, CDR2 FRNRAP. CDR3: CASGLVRGSGAYNEQFF. In nucleotides, the CDR3 is TGTGCTAGTGGTTTGGTAAGAGGGTCAGGGGCCTACAATGAGCAGTTCTTC.

Relative to its sample, this clone is medium-sized (0.01 to 0.1%). J is TRBJ2-1 and V is TRBV6-5; the D gene is possibly TRBD1 (6 bases). Per germline, CDR1 MNHEY and CDR2 SVGAGI. V was cut by 6 bases and J by 0 bases, with 12 bases left in between. The CDR3 loop spans 15 amino acids. DNA of the CDR3: TGTGCCAGCAGCCTTGGACAGAGCTCCTACAATGAGCAGTTCTTC. It yields the protein CASSLGQSSYNEQFF.

The J gene is TRBJ1-2, the V gene TRBV27; D is uncertain. The germline gives CDR1 MNHEY, CDR2 SMNVEV (reference sequence). The CDR3 length is 9 residues. Trimming took off 6 bases at V and 12 bases at J, with 8 bases between the two ends. The CDR3 DNA reads as TGTGCCAGCAGGGATAGAAACACCTTC. Translated: CASRDRNTF.

V gene TRBV9 combines with J gene TRBJ1-1; no clear D gene. The length of the CDR3 is 14 residues. Germline V gives CDR1 SGDLS, CDR2 YYNGEE. V lost 3 bases and J 4 bases, leaving 13 bases between the germline ends. This CDR3 reads CASSATGMGTEAFF. Here the CDR3 DNA reads TGTGCCAGCAGCGCCACTGGAATGGGCACTGAAGCTTTCTTT. Full variable domain (remainder filled in from reference TRBV9 and TRBJ1-1): DSGVTQTPKHLITATGQRVTLRCSPRSGDLSVYWYQQSLDQGLQFLIQYYNGEERAKGNILERFSAQQFPDLHSELNLSSLELGDSALYFCASSATGMGTEAFFGQGTRLTVV.

V gene TRBV4-1 combines with J gene TRBJ2-2; 8 nucleotides align to TRBD2. This CDR3 comprises 19 residues. Unmatched junction bases numbered 10, after V lost 1 base and J lost 0 bases. CDR1 MGHRA and CDR2 YSYEKL come from the germline V gene. Here the CDR3 reads CASSQVAPGGAANTGELFF. CDR3 nucleotide sequence: TGCGCCAGCAGCCAAGTGGCCCCCGGGGGGGCCGCGAACACCGGGGAGCTGTTTTTT.

The chain combines TRBV28 with TRBJ2-7; 7 bases align to TRBD1. Germline V gene lookup returns CDR1 MDHEN and CDR2 SYDVKM. The CDR3 contains 14 residues. With 3 bases clipped from V and 3 bases from J, the junction kept 5 bases outside the gene matches. CDR3 loop: CASSLETGIYEQYF. DNA of the CDR3: TGTGCCAGCAGTTTGGAGACAGGGATCTACGAGCAGTACTTC.

The rearrangement uses TRBV7-8 and TRBJ2-5, with unresolved D. Germline values: CDR1 SGHVS, CDR2 FQNEAQ. The CDR3 extends over 13 amino acids. Trimming removed 1 base from V and 2 bases from J, with 5 bases in between. The CDR3 nucleotides are TGTGCCAGCAGCTTAGGCCTACAAGAGACCCAGTACTTC. This sequence encodes CASSLGLQETQYF.

This chain joins TRBV2 and TRBJ2-5; D not certain. Germline V gene data show CDR1 as SNHLY and CDR2 as FYNNEI. Trimming stripped 4 bases from V and 9 bases from J, with 6 bases between. The CDR3 contains 10 residues. CDR3 protein: CASSGDAQYF. The CDR3 bases are TGTGCCAGCAGTGGTGATGCCCAGTACTTC.

This rearrangement joins TRBV9 to TRBJ2-3; 9 bases map to TRBD2. With V trimmed by 0 bases and J by 1 base, 12 bases remained unmatched. This CDR3 spans 19 amino acids. CDR1 is SGDLS and CDR2 is YYNGEE in the germline V gene. Written as DNA, the CDR3 is TGTGCCAGCAGCGTAGATATAGGGGTAGCGGGGGCGGGCACAGATACGCAGTATTTT. This sequence encodes CASSVDIGVAGAGTDTQYF.

The V and J genes are TRBV6-2 or TRBV6-3 and TRBJ1-2; TRBD1 is a possible D gene (6 bases). V gave up 5 bases and J gave up 3 bases, with 7 bases separating them. The germline gives CDR1 MNHEY, CDR2 SVGEGT. CDR3 length equals 12 residues. The CDR3 sequence: CASSTGHYGYTF. Written as DNA, the CDR3 is TGTGCCAGCAGTACAGGGCACTATGGCTACACCTTC.

This chain connects TRBV19 to TRBJ1-1; unclear D gene. Germline V gene data show CDR1 as LNHDA and CDR2 as SQIVND (reference sequence). V was cut by 7 bases and J by 0 bases, with 12 bases left in between. This CDR3 is 14 amino acids long. The CDR3 nucleotides read TGTGCCAGTACCGCTGGGTCGGTGAACACTGAAGCTTTCTTT. It codes for CASTAGSVNTEAFF.

This chain uses TRBV6-5 with TRBJ2-5, with TRBD1 matching 7 bases. From germline, CDR1 is MNHEY and CDR2 SVGAGI. Losses at the gene ends were 6 bases for V and 2 bases for J; bases not matched to a gene: 9. CDR3 size: 15 residues. The CDR3 region has the DNA TGTGCCAGCAGAGCTGACAGGGCCCCGCAAGAGACCCAGTACTTC. Translated, it gives CASRADRAPQETQYF.

This rearrangement joins TRBV10-3 to TRBJ2-6, with D perhaps matching TRBD1 or TRBD2 (5 bases each). The germline V and J ends were trimmed by 4 bases and 4 bases, with 5 bases remaining between them. This CDR3 is 13 amino acids long. Germline CDR1 reads ENHRY; CDR2 reads SYGVKD. CDR3: CAISGDGANVLTF. CDR3 coding DNA: TGTGCCATCAGTGGGGACGGGGCCAACGTCCTGACTTTC.